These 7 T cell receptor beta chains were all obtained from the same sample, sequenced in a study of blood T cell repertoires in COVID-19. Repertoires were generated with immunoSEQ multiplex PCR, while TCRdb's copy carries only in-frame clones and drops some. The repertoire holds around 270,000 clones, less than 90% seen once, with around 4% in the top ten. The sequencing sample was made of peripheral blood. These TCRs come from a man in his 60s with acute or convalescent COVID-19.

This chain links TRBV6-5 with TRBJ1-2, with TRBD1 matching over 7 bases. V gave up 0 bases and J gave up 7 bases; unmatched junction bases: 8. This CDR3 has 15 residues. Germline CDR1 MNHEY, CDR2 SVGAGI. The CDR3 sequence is CASSYSDRASSGYTF. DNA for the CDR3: TGTGCCAGCAGTTACTCCGACAGGGCTTCCTCTGGCTACACCTTC.

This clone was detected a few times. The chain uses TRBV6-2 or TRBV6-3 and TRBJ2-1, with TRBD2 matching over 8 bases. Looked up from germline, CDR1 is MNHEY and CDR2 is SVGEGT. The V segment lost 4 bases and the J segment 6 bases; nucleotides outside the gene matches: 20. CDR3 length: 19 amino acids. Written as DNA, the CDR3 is TGTGCCAGCAGTTTTTTCGGGAGGGGGGGACACCGAATAACCAATGAGCAGTTCTTC. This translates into CASSFFGRGGHRITNEQFF.

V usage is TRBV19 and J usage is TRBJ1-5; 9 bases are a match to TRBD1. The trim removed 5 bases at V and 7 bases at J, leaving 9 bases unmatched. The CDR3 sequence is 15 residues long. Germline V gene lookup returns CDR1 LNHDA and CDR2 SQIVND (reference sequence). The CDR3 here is CASSLMTGGSQPQHF. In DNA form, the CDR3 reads TGTGCCAGTAGTTTGATGACAGGGGGATCCCAGCCCCAGCATTTT.

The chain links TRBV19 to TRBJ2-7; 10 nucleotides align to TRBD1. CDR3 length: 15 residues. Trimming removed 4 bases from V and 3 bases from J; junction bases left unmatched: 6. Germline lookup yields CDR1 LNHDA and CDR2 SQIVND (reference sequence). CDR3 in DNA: TGTGCCAGTAGTAATCCGGGACAGGGGAACTACGAGCAGTACTTC. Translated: CASSNPGQGNYEQYF.

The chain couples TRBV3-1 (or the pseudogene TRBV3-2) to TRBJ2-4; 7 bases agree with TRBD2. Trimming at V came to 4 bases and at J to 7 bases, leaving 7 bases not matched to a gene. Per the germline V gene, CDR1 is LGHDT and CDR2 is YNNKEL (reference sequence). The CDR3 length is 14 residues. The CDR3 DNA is TGTGCCAGCAGCCTTACGGGGGGACGGAACATTCAGTACTTC. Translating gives CASSLTGGRNIQYF.

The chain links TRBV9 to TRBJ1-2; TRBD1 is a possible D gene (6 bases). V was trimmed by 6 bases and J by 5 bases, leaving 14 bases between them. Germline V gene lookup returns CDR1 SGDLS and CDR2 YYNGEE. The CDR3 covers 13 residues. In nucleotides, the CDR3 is TGTGCCAGCACGGCAGGGGAGGGTTATGGCTACACCTTC. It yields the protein CASTAGEGYGYTF.

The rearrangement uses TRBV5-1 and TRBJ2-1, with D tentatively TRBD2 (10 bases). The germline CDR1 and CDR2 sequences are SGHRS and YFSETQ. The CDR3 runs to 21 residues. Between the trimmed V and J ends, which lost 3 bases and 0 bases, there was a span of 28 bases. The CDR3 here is CASSSGQGRLLAGLSYNEQFF. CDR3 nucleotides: TGCGCCAGCAGCTCGGGACAGGGTAGATTACTAGCGGGGCTCTCCTACAATGAGCAGTTCTTC.